This paragraph reports one T cell receptor beta chain. V lost 5 bases and J lost 6; bases outside the gene matches: 3. The CDR3 is made up of 13 amino acids. RNA amounts of about 0.5 to 1 ug underwent reverse transcription with random hexamers. Amplification of TCR beta CDR3 used immunoSEQ multiplex PCR across 54 Vbeta and 13 Jbeta. One entry per CDR3 protein results from TCRdb running MiXCR on the immunoSEQ multiplex PCR reads. Among roughly 80,000 distinct CDR3 sequences listed, about 94% were seen once. This entry belongs to a study of CD8 T cells in Susac syndrome. Sequenced input: CD8+ T cells from PBMCs. The sequence was collected from a human donor in good health. V and J are TRBV12-3 or TRBV12-4 and TRBJ1-2; 10 bases fit TRBD1. The CDR3, as DNA: TGTGCCAGCAGTCGACAGGGGGCAAATGGCTACACCTTC. It translates to CASSRQGANGYTF.